These 18 T cell receptor beta chains were sequenced from one sample in a study of cytomegalovirus exposure and HLA in healthy donors. PCR primers comprised 60 Vbeta and 13 Jbeta primers. The protocol was immunoSEQ multiplex PCR, while the TCRdb copy is restricted to in-frame clones and leaves out a portion. The repertoire consists of 130,000 or so clones, with about four fifths occurring once and the leading ten covering around 5%. Sequenced sample: PBMCs. These receptors all come from a man aged 25-45 years in good health and CMV-seronegative.

The chain links TRBV2 to TRBJ1-2; 10 bases are a match to TRBD1. The ends lost 7 bases at V and 6 bases at J; junction bases unmatched: 8. Germline V gene data show CDR1 as SNHLY and CDR2 as FYNNEI. CDR3 size: 14 residues. CDR3 in amino acids: CASMRPGQGHGYTF. The CDR3 DNA reads as TGTGCCAGCATGAGGCCGGGACAGGGGCATGGCTACACCTTC.

This chain joins TRBV5-5 and TRBJ2-3, with 10 bases aligning to TRBD2. The ends lost 1 base at V and 4 bases at J; junction bases unmatched: 3. Germline CDR1 and CDR2: SGHKS and YYEKEE (reference sequence). There are 15 residues in the CDR3. In DNA form, the CDR3 reads TGTGCCAGCAGCTTGTCTAGCGGGGGCCCAGATACGCAGTATTTT. Encoded protein: CASSLSSGGPDTQYF.

This clone came up a few times. The chain employs TRBV25-1 and TRBJ2-3; maybe TRBD2 (6 bases). The CDR3 has 13 residues. Trimming stripped 8 bases from V and 5 bases from J, with 14 bases between. Germline loops: CDR1 MGHDK, CDR2 SYGVNS. CDR3 DNA sequence: TGTGCCAGCCCTCCCGGAGGGGAAGATACGCAGTATTTT. This sequence encodes CASPPGGEDTQYF.

This rearrangement joins TRBV5-6 to TRBJ2-2; D is perhaps TRBD2 (5 bases). The V and J ends lost 1 base and 1 base respectively, with 8 bases between them. The CDR3 covers 15 residues. Germline V lookup: CDR1 SGHDT, CDR2 YYEEEE. CDR3 nucleotides: TGTGCCAGCAGCTTGTTCGGGAAGAACACCGGGGAGCTGTTTTTT. It yields the protein CASSLFGKNTGELFF.

V and J are TRBV29-1 and TRBJ2-7; 8 bases agree with TRBD2. The CDR3 extends over 14 amino acids. Germline V gives CDR1 SQVTM, CDR2 ANQGSEA. Unmatched junction bases numbered 8, after V lost 0 bases and J lost 7 bases. Here the CDR3 reads CSVEDQGLAGEQYF. In nucleotides, the CDR3 is TGCAGCGTTGAAGATCAGGGCCTAGCGGGTGAGCAGTACTTC.

The chain links TRBV5-8 to TRBJ1-5; no clear D gene. Trimming removed 1 base at V and 4 bases at J, with 6 bases between. This CDR3 spans 13 amino acids. In germline, CDR1 is SGHTS, CDR2 YDEGEE. CDR3 region: CASSLIGNQPQHF. CDR3 nucleotide sequence: TGTGCCAGCAGCTTGATCGGTAATCAGCCCCAGCATTTT.

The chain's CDR3 is CASSSGQGQYSNQPQHF. CDR3 in DNA: TGTGCCAGCAGTAGTGGACAGGGACAATATAGCAATCAGCCCCAGCATTTT. The chain joins TRBV27 to TRBJ1-5; 8 bases align to TRBD1. Germline assignment: CDR1 MNHEY and CDR2 SMNVEV (reference sequence). There are 17 residues in the CDR3. V shed 5 bases, J shed 0 bases, and the junction held 9 bases outside the gene matches.

This chain joins TRBV14 and TRBJ2-3, with D unclear. The CDR3 is 14 amino acids. Looked up from germline, CDR1 is SGHDN and CDR2 is FVKESK. Trimming took 0 bases from V and 5 from J, leaving 9 bases between them. CDR3 in DNA: TGTGCCAGCAGCCAAGAGCGGTGCGGAGATACGCAGTATTTT. Its protein is CASSQERCGDTQYF.

This chain joins TRBV4-3 and TRBJ1-3; TRBD1 matches 7 bases. Per germline, CDR1 LGHNA and CDR2 YSLEER. The CDR3 has 21 residues. Trimming took 1 base from V and 0 from J; bases not matched to a gene: 18. The CDR3 nucleotides read TGCGCCAGCAGCCAAGTCGACGCCTTCGGGACAGACTTACTCTCTGGAAACACCATATATTTT. Amino acid sequence: CASSQVDAFGTDLLSGNTIYF.

CDR3 residues: CASSQDWGANTGELFF. CDR3 sequence (DNA): TGCGCCAGCAGCCAAGATTGGGGGGCGAACACCGGGGAGCTGTTTTTT. The chain couples TRBV4-3 to TRBJ2-2, with D tentatively TRBD2 (6 bases). CDR3 length: 16 residues. Germline V gene sequence: CDR1 LGHNA, CDR2 YSLEER. V was clipped by 0 bases and J by 0 bases, with 8 bases between them.

The CDR3 DNA is TGTGCCAGCAGTGAAGTACGACAGGGCCTGGGTACGCAGTATTTT. This encodes CASSEVRQGLGTQYF. The chain links TRBV2 to TRBJ2-3, with 7 bases identical to TRBD1. Germline CDR1 and CDR2: SNHLY and FYNNEI. V shed 1 base and J 8 bases; nucleotides not matched to a gene: 9. The CDR3 is made up of 15 amino acids.

The J gene is TRBJ2-5, the V gene TRBV15, with TRBD1 as a possible D gene (6 bases). The length of the CDR3 is 13 residues. The germline V and J ends were trimmed by 3 bases and 2 bases, with 7 bases remaining between them. Germline loops: CDR1 LNHNV, CDR2 YYDKDF (reference sequence). Here the CDR3 reads CATSRDRQETQYF. The CDR3 coding sequence is TGTGCCACCAGCAGGGACAGACAAGAGACCCAGTACTTC.

The V and J genes are TRBV11-2 and TRBJ2-7; the match to TRBD2 covers 8 bases. V was clipped by 1 base and J by 3 bases; unmatched bases: 8. The CDR3 spans 16 residues. CDR1 and CDR2 from the germline V gene are SGHAT and FQNNGV. CDR3 DNA sequence: TGTGCCAGCAGCTTAGTCAAGCGGGGGAAATACTACGAGCAGTACTTC. It encodes CASSLVKRGKYYEQYF.

The V gene is TRBV2, the J gene TRBJ1-5; 8 bases align to TRBD1. Trimming took 5 bases from V and 5 from J; bases not matched to a gene: 5. The germline CDR1 and CDR2 sequences are SNHLY and FYNNEI. CDR3 length equals 14 residues. The CDR3: CASSTGTGYQPQHF. The CDR3 DNA reads TGTGCCAGCAGTACCGGGACAGGCTATCAGCCCCAGCATTTT.

The chain uses TRBV27 and TRBJ2-7, with a possible D match to TRBD1 (6 bases). Germline assignment: CDR1 MNHEY and CDR2 SMNVEV (reference sequence). Trimming cost V 5 bases and J 2 bases, with 10 bases left between them. The CDR3 totals 13 residues. The CDR3 is CASSKQGPYEQYF. Here the CDR3 DNA reads TGTGCCAGCAGTAAACAGGGACCCTACGAGCAGTACTTC.

V and J are TRBV5-1 and TRBJ2-3; 7 bases align to TRBD1. Trimming at V came to 0 bases and at J to 3 bases, leaving 4 bases not matched to a gene. From germline, CDR1 is SGHRS and CDR2 YFSETQ. This CDR3 has 15 amino acids. CDR3 bases: TGCGCCAGCAGCTTGGGACAGGGAAGGACAGATACGCAGTATTTT. Translated, it gives CASSLGQGRTDTQYF.

This chain links TRBV4-3 with TRBJ1-2; 7 bases map to TRBD1. This CDR3 spans 15 amino acids. From germline, CDR1 is LGHNA and CDR2 YSLEER. The trim removed 1 base at V and 4 bases at J, leaving 6 bases unmatched. CDR3 protein: CASSQGAGGSYGYTF. CDR3 bases: TGCGCCAGCAGCCAAGGGGCAGGGGGTAGCTATGGCTACACCTTC.

The chain employs TRBV11-1 and TRBJ2-7; 7 nucleotides align to TRBD1. Trimming removed 6 bases from V and 1 base from J; junction bases left unmatched: 12. Germline V CDR1 and CDR2: SGHAT, FQDESV (reference sequence). The CDR3 loop spans 16 amino acids. The CDR3 is CASSYDMGTASYEQYF. The CDR3 DNA reads TGTGCCAGCAGTTACGACATGGGGACAGCGTCCTACGAGCAGTACTTC.